The rows below give T cell receptor beta chains drawn from one sample of a study of cytomegalovirus exposure and HLA in healthy donors. TCRdb's table, derived via immunoSEQ multiplex PCR, lists solely in-frame clones and lacks some. The sample has fewer than 60,000 clones, roughly 80% seen once. Sequencing input: PBMCs. These receptors were collected from a middle-aged woman in good health and CMV-seropositive. Both conserved end residues are part of each CDR3.

J	V	CDR3
TRBJ1-2	TRBV5-1	CASSWGTGSNYGYTF
TRBJ2-5	TRBV5-1	CASSSADGRQETQYF
TRBJ1-1	TRBV7-2	CASSPPGRGLSTEAFF
TRBJ2-3	TRBV13	CASSPSWTSRPPTDTQYF
TRBJ1-1	TRBV29-1	CSVSTANTEAFF
TRBJ2-3	TRBV19	CASSIQGTDTQYF
TRBJ1-3	TRBV19	CATRPGGNTIYF
TRBJ2-3	TRBV5-4	CASSAGGLAFTDTQYF
TRBJ1-3	TRBV7-2	CASSRQGAPGNTIYF
TRBJ2-1	TRBV7-2	CASSLTWTNYNEQFF
TRBJ2-1	TRBV6-5	CASTGLAGTNEQFF
TRBJ2-7	TRBV5-6	CASSRLRQGNSEQYF
TRBJ2-3	TRBV10-1	CASSRELAGGPGDTQYF
TRBJ1-6	TRBV27	CASSQTPGNSPLHF
TRBJ2-7	TRBV20-1	CSVGQTYEQYF
TRBJ1-5	TRBV7-9	CASSFYDQPQHF
TRBJ1-1	TRBV7-8	CASSFGPGGTEAFF
TRBJ1-4	TRBV4-1	CASSQDPYLRQGGNEKLFF
TRBJ2-1	TRBV7-7	CASSLDLAAHEQFF
TRBJ1-5	TRBV2	CASRGDRARNQPQHF
TRBJ2-7	TRBV30	CAWRRQGRGYEQYF
TRBJ1-4	TRBV19	CASSIGTATNEKLFF
TRBJ1-1	TRBV5-1	CASSLDGRRTFF
TRBJ2-7	TRBV15	CATSRAGLINEQYF
TRBJ1-2	TRBV4-1	CASSHPDSLGYGYTF